What follows are 19 T cell receptor beta chains derived from one specimen sequenced in a study of blood T cell repertoires in COVID-19. Here immunoSEQ multiplex PCR was the method, and the copy in TCRdb shows in-frame clones only, minus some. Of 85,000 to 120,000 clones in the sample, 70% to 90% were seen once. The sequenced material came from peripheral blood. Receptor source: a man in his forties or fifties with active COVID-19.

This clone was seen a few times. V usage is TRBV2 and J usage is TRBJ1-1; no clear D gene. V was pared by 6 bases and J by 1 base, with 12 bases between. This CDR3 spans 14 amino acids. CDR1 and CDR2 from the germline V gene are SNHLY and FYNNEI. The DNA for the CDR3 is TGTGCCAGCAGCCCGGTGTTATCGAACACTGAAGCTTTCTTT. Translating it yields CASSPVLSNTEAFF.

The gene calls are TRBV27 and TRBJ1-4; TRBD1 might be the D (5 bases). Germline V gives CDR1 MNHEY, CDR2 SMNVEV (reference sequence). V was cut by 2 bases and J by 3 bases, with 13 bases left in between. The CDR3 is 16 amino acids. The CDR3 DNA is TGTGCCAGCAGTTTACTCGGTCCAGGGCCTAATGAAAAACTGTTTTTT. Residues: CASSLLGPGPNEKLFF.

The V call is TRBV11-2, the J call TRBJ2-1, with TRBD2 matching over 8 bases. CDR1 and CDR2 from the germline V gene are SGHAT and FQNNGV. The CDR3 has 17 amino acids. J gave up 0 bases and V 1 base, and 5 bases lay outside the gene matches. CDR3 coding DNA: TGTGCCAGCAGCTTAGGCAAGCGGGGGAGCTCCTACAATGAGCAGTTCTTC. Translated, it gives CASSLGKRGSSYNEQFF.

This sequence joins TRBV7-2 and TRBJ1-2, with 12 bases aligning to TRBD1. The junction had 6 bases not matched to a gene; V was cut back by 0 bases and J by 7 bases. Germline values: CDR1 SGHTA, CDR2 FQGNSA. The CDR3 is made up of 16 amino acids. The CDR3 region is CASSLAGDRGQSGYTF. Here the CDR3 DNA reads TGTGCCAGCAGCTTAGCCGGGGACAGGGGGCAGAGTGGCTACACCTTC.

The genes are TRBV29-1 and TRBJ2-2, with 12 bases aligning to TRBD2. There are 15 residues in the CDR3. Looked up from germline, CDR1 is SQVTM and CDR2 is ANQGSEA. Trimming removed 6 bases from V and 1 base from J; junction bases left unmatched: 3. In nucleotides, the CDR3 is TGCAGCGTGACGGGACTAGCGGGGAACACCGGGGAGCTGTTTTTT. This encodes CSVTGLAGNTGELFF.

J is TRBJ2-6 and V is TRBV7-3; D perhaps matches TRBD2 (5 bases). Per germline, CDR1 SGHTA and CDR2 FQGTGA. V lost 5 bases, J lost 11 bases, and 16 bases lay in between. CDR3 length: 14 amino acids. The chain's CDR3 is CASSGGLAVDVLTF. In DNA form, the CDR3 reads TGTGCCAGCAGCGGCGGGCTAGCTGTGGACGTCCTGACTTTC.

The V gene is TRBV12-3 or TRBV12-4, the J gene TRBJ1-4; no definite D call. V lost 7 bases and J lost 7, with 10 bases in between. The CDR3 runs to 12 residues. CDR3 residues: CASTRGREKLFF. The CDR3 DNA reads TGTGCCAGCACCCGTGGCCGTGAAAAACTGTTTTTT.

The rearrangement uses TRBV19 and TRBJ2-2; 9 positions agree with TRBD1. The V and J ends lost 5 bases and 2 bases, in that order; junction bases with no gene match: 9. Germline lookup yields CDR1 LNHDA and CDR2 SQIVND (reference sequence). This CDR3 has 17 residues. The DNA of the CDR3 is TGTGCCAGTAGTCCCACCGGGACAGGGACCAACACCGGGGAGCTGTTTTTT. This gives the protein CASSPTGTGTNTGELFF.

V is TRBV20-1 and J is TRBJ2-7, with 8 bases matching TRBD2. The CDR3 covers 11 residues. V lost 4 bases and J lost 4; bases outside the gene matches: 0. Germline values: CDR1 DFQATT, CDR2 SNEGSKA (reference sequence). The CDR3 nucleotides read TGCAGTGCTACGGGGGGGTACGAGCAGTACTTC. This codes for CSATGGYEQYF.

V and J are TRBV19 and TRBJ1-1, with D perhaps matching TRBD1 (6 bases). CDR1 is LNHDA and CDR2 is SQIVND in the germline V gene (reference sequence). The CDR3 is 12 residues long. V was clipped by 10 bases and J by 6 bases, with 15 bases between them. CDR3 loop: CATTGQGSEAFF. Written as DNA, the CDR3 is TGTGCCACTACAGGGCAGGGGTCTGAAGCTTTCTTT.

This clone was recorded a few times. The chain joins TRBV19 to TRBJ1-5, with TRBD1 matching over 7 bases. CDR3 length: 14 amino acids. Trimming cost V 4 bases and J 5 bases; bases outside gene matches: 5. Germline lookup yields CDR1 LNHDA and CDR2 SQIVND (reference sequence). CDR3 DNA: TGTGCCAGTAGTACGACAGGGCCGGATCAGCCCCAGCATTTT. It yields the protein CASSTTGPDQPQHF.

The gene calls are TRBV3-1 (or the pseudogene TRBV3-2) and TRBJ1-5, with D tentatively TRBD1 (6 bases). Trimming removed 4 bases at V and 7 bases at J, with 14 bases between. Germline CDR1 LGHDT, CDR2 YNNKEL (reference sequence). This CDR3 has 14 residues. CDR3 protein: CASSPTGSGQPQHF. CDR3 sequence (DNA): TGTGCCAGCAGCCCTACAGGGAGTGGGCAGCCCCAGCATTTT.

This clone turned up a few times. The chain uses TRBV6-5 and TRBJ2-7; the D is unclear. V lost 5 bases to trimming and J lost 0 bases, with 14 bases between them. Germline lookup yields CDR1 MNHEY and CDR2 SVGAGI. The CDR3 spans 15 residues. This chain's CDR3 is CASSPTRRGSYEQYF. CDR3 DNA sequence: TGTGCCAGCAGTCCGACCCGGCGCGGCTCCTACGAGCAGTACTTC.

The chain is built from TRBV7-3 and TRBJ1-1, with D maybe TRBD1 (6 bases). The CDR3 is made up of 13 amino acids. Germline lookup yields CDR1 SGHTA and CDR2 FQGTGA. V dropped 5 bases and J dropped 4 bases, with 11 bases sitting between them. This CDR3 is CASSPQGSTEAFF. The CDR3 DNA is TGTGCCAGCAGCCCACAGGGCTCCACTGAAGCTTTCTTT.

This sequence joins TRBV7-9 and TRBJ1-2; D is unclear. The CDR3 covers 14 residues. Trimming cost V 5 bases and J 5 bases, with 15 bases left between them. Per germline, CDR1 SEHNR and CDR2 FQNEAQ (reference sequence). CDR3 residues: CASSPPLDRYGYTF. DNA for the CDR3: TGTGCCAGCAGCCCCCCTCTTGATAGATATGGCTACACCTTC.

The chain has TRBV5-4 and TRBJ2-1; 10 bases are shared with TRBD2. The J segment lost 8 bases and the V segment lost 2 bases, leaving 4 bases of the junction unmatched. CDR1 and CDR2 (germline): SGHNT, YYREEE (reference sequence). The CDR3 runs to 14 residues. The CDR3 DNA reads TGTGCCAGCAGCTTTAGCGGGGGGTTAGATGAGCAGTTCTTC. Translated, it gives CASSFSGGLDEQFF.

This clone was seen more than once but under ten times. The rearrangement uses TRBV7-9 and TRBJ1-3, with D maybe TRBD1 (6 bases). This CDR3 comprises 14 residues. Germline V gives CDR1 SEHNR, CDR2 FQNEAQ (reference sequence). V was clipped by 7 bases and J by 4 bases, with 14 bases between them. The CDR3 sequence: CASKWDTVGNTIYF. DNA of the CDR3: TGTGCCAGCAAATGGGACACCGTGGGAAACACCATATATTTT.

The V and J genes are TRBV5-4 and TRBJ2-1; 7 nucleotides match TRBD1. This CDR3 is built from 15 residues. From germline, CDR1 is SGHNT and CDR2 YYREEE (reference sequence). J gave up 2 bases and V 4 bases, and 6 bases lay outside the gene matches. CDR3 nucleotides: TGTGCCAGCAGCCCCCCCGGGACAGCCTACAATGAGCAGTTCTTC. This codes for CASSPPGTAYNEQFF.

The chain uses TRBV13 and TRBJ1-5, with D hard to call. With 5 bases removed from V and 3 bases from J, the gap between germline ends came to 5 bases. The CDR3 runs to 12 residues. Germline-derived CDR1 and CDR2 are PRHDT and FYEKMQ (reference sequence). The CDR3 sequence is CASSALNQPQHF. The CDR3 nucleotides read TGTGCCAGCAGCGCACTCAATCAGCCCCAGCATTTT.